Detailed here is one T cell receptor (beta chain). The antigen is not known. Clones were sequenced by immunoSEQ multiplex PCR, and TCRdb holds only the in-frame ones, with some missing. The repertoire includes roughly 300,000 clones, roughly 90% of them detected once, and around 5% sits in the top ten. The data originate from a study of Ad26.COV2.S vaccination and SARS-CoV-2 variants. Overall study context: Doses of Ad26.COV2.S were injected into muscle once or twice, 56 days apart.

Study-wide results and limits: Across vaccine and placebo recipients, the breadth of non-spike TCRs was similar.

Treatment given: roughly 18 received Ad26.COV2.S at low or high dose, single or two shots; a few received placebo; per-sample allocation not given. The samples date from day 63 after the first vaccine or placebo injection. The donor was a Boston adult aged 18-55 years. Per germline, CDR1 LNHNV and CDR2 YYDKDF (reference sequence). The V and J ends lost 8 bases and 4 bases, in that order; junction bases with no gene match: 6. The length of the CDR3 is 14 residues. This rearrangement joins TRBV15 to TRBJ2-7, with 12 bases that match TRBD2. Here the sequenced sample was peripheral blood, taken in a trial of Ad26.COV2.S vaccine versus placebo. This TCR was recovered from a person aged 18 to 59 who received the Ad26.COV2.S COVID-19 vaccine or a placebo. The CDR3 sequence is CATGSTSGGYEQYF. The CDR3 DNA reads as TGTGCCACCGGCTCGACTAGCGGGGGATACGAGCAGTACTTC.